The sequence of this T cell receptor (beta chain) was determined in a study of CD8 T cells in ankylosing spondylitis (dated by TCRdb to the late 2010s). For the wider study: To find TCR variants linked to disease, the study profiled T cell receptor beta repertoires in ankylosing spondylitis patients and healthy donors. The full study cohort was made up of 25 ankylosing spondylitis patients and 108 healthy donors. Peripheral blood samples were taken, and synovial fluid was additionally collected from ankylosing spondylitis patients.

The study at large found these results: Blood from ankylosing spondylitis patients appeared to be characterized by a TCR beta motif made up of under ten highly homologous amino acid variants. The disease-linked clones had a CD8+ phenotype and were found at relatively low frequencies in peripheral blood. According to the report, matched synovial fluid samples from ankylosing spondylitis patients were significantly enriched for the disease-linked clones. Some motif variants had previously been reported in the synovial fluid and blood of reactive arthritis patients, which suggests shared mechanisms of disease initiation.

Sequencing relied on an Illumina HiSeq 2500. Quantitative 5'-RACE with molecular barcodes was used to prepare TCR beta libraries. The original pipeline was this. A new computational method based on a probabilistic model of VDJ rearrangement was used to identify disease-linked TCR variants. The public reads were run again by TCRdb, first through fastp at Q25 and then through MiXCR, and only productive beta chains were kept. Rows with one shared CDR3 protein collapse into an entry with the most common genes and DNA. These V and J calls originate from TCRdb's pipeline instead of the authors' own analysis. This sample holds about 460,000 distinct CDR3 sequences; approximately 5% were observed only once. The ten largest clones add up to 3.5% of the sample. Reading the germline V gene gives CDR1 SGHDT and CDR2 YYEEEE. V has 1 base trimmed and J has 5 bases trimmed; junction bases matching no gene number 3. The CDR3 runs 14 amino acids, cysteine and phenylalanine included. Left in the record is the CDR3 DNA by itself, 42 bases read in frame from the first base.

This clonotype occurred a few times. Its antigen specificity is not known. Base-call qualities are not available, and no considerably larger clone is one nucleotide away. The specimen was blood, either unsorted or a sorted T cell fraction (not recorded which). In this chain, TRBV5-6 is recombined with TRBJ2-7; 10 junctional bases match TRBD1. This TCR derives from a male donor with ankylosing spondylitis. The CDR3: CASSLLGQGHEQYF. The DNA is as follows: TGTGCCAGCAGCTTGCTGGGACAGGGGCACGAGCAGTACTTC.